These 29 T cell receptor beta chains were all obtained from the same sample, sequenced in a study of post-analysis software for immune sequencing data. Study results and limitations: With TRBV5-6, TRBV5-1 and TRBV20-1 included, 4 to 6 TRBV segments were more frequent in patients than in controls.

Their recognized antigens are unknown. TCR beta cDNA libraries had unique molecular identifiers. A single record per CDR3 protein comes from TCRdb applying MiXCR to the PCR reads. The table has hundreds of thousands of distinct CDR3 sequences, about 40% seen once; the top ten hold about 1.5%. Material for sequencing was blood. These receptor sequences come from a girl aged 5 to 17 with multiple sclerosis.

The gene calls are TRBV7-8 and TRBJ2-4; the match to TRBD1 covers 8 bases. The CDR3 runs to 17 residues. CDR1 is SGHVS, CDR2 FQNEAQ, per germline. With 1 base clipped from V and 2 bases from J, the junction kept 7 bases outside the gene matches. The CDR3 nucleotides read TGTGCCAGCAGCTTAGTACCGGACAGGGCGTCCAAAAACATTCAGTACTTC. It codes for CASSLVPDRASKNIQYF.

This clonotype was picked up a small number of times. V and J are TRBV5-1 and TRBJ1-4; D remains unclear. Germline assignment: CDR1 SGHRS and CDR2 YFSETQ. V was trimmed by 3 bases and J by 5 bases, leaving 11 bases between them. This CDR3 is built from 14 residues. For the CDR3, the DNA is TGCGCCAGCAGCTGGACCGAGAGGAATGAAAAACTGTTTTTT. This encodes CASSWTERNEKLFF.

The sample holds many counts of this clonotype. The V gene is TRBV5-1, the J gene TRBJ2-1; D call uncertain. Trimming pared 0 bases from V and 9 bases from J, leaving 4 bases between. The germline CDR1 and CDR2 sequences are SGHRS and YFSETQ. The CDR3 has 11 residues. The CDR3 nucleotides read TGCGCCAGCAGCTTGGAGAGTGAGCAGTTCTTC. Translating it yields CASSLESEQFF.

J is TRBJ1-5 and V is TRBV7-2; no definite D call. The CDR3 has 13 amino acids. Trimming pared 3 bases from V and 7 bases from J, leaving 10 bases between. The germline V gene encodes CDR1 SGHTA and CDR2 FQGNSA. CDR3 DNA sequence: TGTGCCAGCAGCTTGATCGAAACGCAGCCCCAGCATTTT. Translated, it gives CASSLIETQPQHF.

This clonotype turned up a few times. This sequence joins TRBV4-1 and TRBJ2-7; tentative D call: TRBD2 (7 bases). The germline V gene has CDR1 MGHRA and CDR2 YSYEKL. Between the trimmed V and J ends, which lost 4 bases and 6 bases, there was a span of 19 bases. The CDR3 is 15 amino acids. Here the CDR3 reads CASSPSGGRVTEQYF. The CDR3 region has the DNA TGCGCCAGCAGCCCATCGGGGGGCAGGGTTACCGAGCAGTACTTC.

The chain employs TRBV7-9 and TRBJ2-6, with unresolved D. The length of the CDR3 is 17 residues. V lost 4 bases and J 2 bases, leaving 15 bases between the germline ends. Per germline, CDR1 SEHNR and CDR2 FQNEAQ (reference sequence). The CDR3 DNA is TGTGCCAGCAGCTCGTTGTCATTGGGTGCTGGGGCCAACGTCCTGACTTTC. It is translated as CASSSLSLGAGANVLTF.

This clonotype was counted a single time. V usage is TRBV4-1 and J usage is TRBJ1-2; TRBD1 might be the D (5 bases). Germline V gives CDR1 MGHRA, CDR2 YSYEKL. The CDR3 extends over 16 amino acids. Trimming left V 1 base short and J 4 bases short, with 16 bases between. The CDR3 DNA is TGCGCCAGCAGCCAAGTTTTGGGACGGAAATTCTATGGCTACACCTTC. Its translation: CASSQVLGRKFYGYTF.

This clonotype was detected only a few times. The chain has TRBV12-3 or TRBV12-4 and TRBJ1-5, with D perhaps matching TRBD1 (6 bases). The CDR3 length is 16 residues. The V gene lost 3 bases and the J gene lost 6 bases, with 18 bases spanning the gap. Written as DNA, the CDR3 is TGTGCCAGCAGTTTTGAACGGGGGGCGCTTGTTCAGCCCCAGCATTTT. Amino acids: CASSFERGALVQPQHF.

This clonotype was counted only a few times. The chain couples TRBV6-2 or TRBV6-3 to TRBJ2-5; D remains ambiguous. V lost 3 bases to trimming and J lost 1 base, with 3 bases between them. Germline-derived CDR1 and CDR2 are MNHEY and SVGEGT. The CDR3 covers 12 residues. DNA for the CDR3: TGTGCCAGCAGTTATACCCAAGAGACCCAGTACTTC. Translated, it gives CASSYTQETQYF.

This clonotype came up once. This sequence joins TRBV18 and TRBJ2-5, with TRBD2 as a possible D gene (6 bases). The last part of the DNA fits TRBJ2-7 better; the J call may be wrong. CDR1 and CDR2 (germline): KGHSH, LQKENI. This CDR3 region has 13 residues. CDR3 sequence: CASSPAGLGEQYF. The CDR3 DNA reads TGTGCCAGCTCACCAGCGGGGCTTGGCGAGCAGTACTTC.

The chain couples TRBV13 to TRBJ2-3; D is undetermined. This CDR3 has 15 amino acids. Trimming removed 9 bases from V and 4 bases from J, with 20 bases in between. The germline V gene encodes CDR1 PRHDT and CDR2 FYEKMQ (reference sequence). The CDR3 loop is CASEKGSYRPDTQYF. The CDR3 bases are TGTGCCAGTGAGAAGGGATCCTATAGGCCAGATACGCAGTATTTT. The full variable domain, in which reference TRBV13 and TRBJ2-3 provide the parts outside the CDR3, is AAGVIQSPRHLIKEKRETATLKCYPIPRHDTVYWYQQGPGQDPQFLISFYEKMQSDKGSIPDRFSAQQFSDYHSELNMSSLELGDSALYFCASEKGSYRPDTQYFGPGTRLTVL.

The chain combines TRBV19 with TRBJ2-1; D is uncertain. The CDR3 contains 14 residues. Trimming took 7 bases from V and 1 from J, leaving 11 bases between them. The germline gives CDR1 LNHDA, CDR2 SQIVND (reference sequence). DNA for the CDR3: TGTGCCAGTAAGGATTTTCAGTCCTACAATGAGCAGTTCTTC. Translation: CASKDFQSYNEQFF. The entire variable domain, with the rest obtained from reference TRBV19 and TRBJ2-1, is as follows: DGGITQSPKYLFRKEGQNVTLSCEQNLNHDAMYWYRQDPGQGLRLIYYSQIVNDFQKGDIAEGYSVSREKKESFPLTVTSAQKNPTAFYLCASKDFQSYNEQFFGPGTRLTVL.

This chain links TRBV12-3 or TRBV12-4 with TRBJ2-1; D remains ambiguous. The germline V and J ends were trimmed by 7 bases and 2 bases, with 9 bases remaining between them. The CDR3 sequence is 13 residues long. The CDR3 protein is CASILSPYNEQFF. The CDR3 DNA reads as TGTGCCAGCATCCTATCCCCCTACAATGAGCAGTTCTTC.

The rearrangement uses TRBV12-3 or TRBV12-4 and TRBJ1-2; D remains ambiguous. Trimming cost V 4 bases and J 8 bases, with 11 bases left between them. This CDR3 is 12 amino acids long. CDR3 in DNA: TGTGCCAGCAGTTCATTAGTACGAGGCTACACCTTC. Protein product: CASSSLVRGYTF.

This clonotype has a handful of counts. The CDR3 here is CASSQVLGAGELFF. In DNA, the CDR3 is TGCGCCAGCAGCCAAGTCCTTGGAGCCGGGGAGCTGTTTTTT. V and J are TRBV4-1 and TRBJ2-2; no clear D gene. The CDR3 runs 14 residues. The V end lost 1 base, the J end lost 6 bases, and 9 bases lay between the germline ends. The germline CDR1 and CDR2 sequences are MGHRA and YSYEKL.

The CDR3 coding sequence is TGCGCCAGCAGCCAGGCCCCGACAGGGAGGGTGGAGACCCAGTACTTC. Amino acids: CASSQAPTGRVETQYF. The gene calls are TRBV4-1 and TRBJ2-7; D could derive from TRBD1 or TRBD2 (7 bases each). The assigned J gene may be wrong: the sequence end matches TRBJ2-5 better. There are 16 residues in the CDR3. From germline, CDR1 is MGHRA and CDR2 YSYEKL.

This chain joins TRBV7-9 and TRBJ1-1; D unresolved. This CDR3 spans 12 amino acids. The germline V gene has CDR1 SEHNR and CDR2 FQNEAQ (reference sequence). With 6 bases removed from V and 2 bases from J, the gap between germline ends came to 7 bases. Here the CDR3 DNA reads TGTGCCAGCAGTAAGATTAACACTGAAGCTTTCTTT. Amino acids: CASSKINTEAFF.

This chain links TRBV29-1 with TRBJ2-5, with D unclear. The J call is in doubt because the DNA end fits TRBJ2-7 better. CDR1 is SQVTM and CDR2 is ANQGSEA in the germline V gene. This CDR3 is 13 amino acids long. CDR3 in DNA: TGCAGCGTTGTGGAACAGACCCTCTACGAGCAGTACTTC. This sequence encodes CSVVEQTLYEQYF.

The chain recombines TRBV11-2 with TRBJ2-1, with 9 positions matching TRBD1. This CDR3 contains 17 residues. Trimming removed 1 base from V and 12 bases from J; junction bases left unmatched: 16. Germline assignment: CDR1 SGHAT and CDR2 FQNNGV. CDR3 nucleotides: TGTGCCAGCAGCTTAGTGGGGGTGGGGACAGGGATTATGAGGCAGTTCTTC. Encoded protein: CASSLVGVGTGIMRQFF.

This clonotype was seen a few times. CDR3 loop: CASRGYTDTQYF. The CDR3 bases are TGCGCCAGCAGGGGCTACACAGATACGCAGTATTTT. The rearrangement joins TRBV5-1 to TRBJ2-3; D unresolved. Per the germline V gene, CDR1 is SGHRS and CDR2 is YFSETQ. Deletions cut 5 bases from V and 2 bases from J, with 6 bases between. CDR3 length: 12 residues.

There are a few counts of this clonotype. J is TRBJ2-7 and V is TRBV20-1; D ambiguous. The V gene lost 0 bases and the J gene lost 3 bases, with 15 bases spanning the gap. Germline V gene data show CDR1 as DFQATT and CDR2 as SNEGSKA (reference sequence). The length of the CDR3 is 15 residues. This CDR3 reads CSARDWFKLDYEQYF. The CDR3 DNA is TGCAGTGCTAGAGATTGGTTCAAGTTGGACTACGAGCAGTACTTC.

The rearrangement joins TRBV12-3 or TRBV12-4 to TRBJ1-5; 8 bases are a match to TRBD1. The CDR3 extends over 14 amino acids. The J segment lost 5 bases and the V segment lost 8 bases, leaving 8 bases of the junction unmatched. The CDR3 reads CASEDGQGYQPQHF. The CDR3 DNA is TGTGCCAGCGAGGATGGACAGGGTTATCAGCCCCAGCATTTT.

The V call is TRBV11-2, the J call TRBJ1-1; D ambiguous. This CDR3 region has 17 residues. CDR1 SGHAT and CDR2 FQNNGV come from the germline V gene. V was pared by 1 base and J by 0 bases, with 15 bases between. CDR3 region: CASSLVSLRWMNTEAFF. Written as DNA, the CDR3 is TGTGCCAGCAGCTTAGTGAGCCTCCGGTGGATGAACACTGAAGCTTTCTTT.

The chain employs TRBV7-8 and TRBJ2-7; TRBD2 matches 10 bases. Germline assignment: CDR1 SGHVS and CDR2 FQNEAQ. V gave up 5 bases and J gave up 6 bases; unmatched junction bases: 10. CDR3 length equals 15 residues. For the CDR3, the DNA is TGTGCCAGCAGCCCTACTAGCGGGGCCCGCGGCGAGCAGTACTTC. It encodes CASSPTSGARGEQYF.

With respect to this clonotype: Mismatch with germline at one junction end may stem from a read error. V and J are TRBV28 and TRBJ1-5, with 7 bases that match TRBD1. The CDR3 runs to 17 residues. Germline V CDR1 and CDR2: MDHEN, SYDVKM. The CDR3 spells CASRRTGWGHSKQPQHF. The CDR3 DNA follows: TGTGCCAGCCGTCGGACAGGATGGGGACATAGCAAACAGCCCCAGCATTTT.

This chain links TRBV4-1 with TRBJ1-4; no clear D gene. V gave up 5 bases and J gave up 7 bases, with 20 bases separating them. Germline V gene sequence: CDR1 MGHRA, CDR2 YSYEKL. The CDR3 covers 16 residues. In DNA form, the CDR3 reads TGCGCCAGCAGCTCACCACCCGGGGATCCGGGTGAAAAACTGTTTTTT. Its translation is CASSSPPGDPGEKLFF.

This clonotype was recorded a few times. CDR3 in DNA: TGCGCCAGCAGCTTGGTGTTGGGGGGCGAAGAAAAACTGTTTTTT. It yields the protein CASSLVLGGEEKLFF. The chain has TRBV5-1 and TRBJ1-4; D possibly corresponds to TRBD1 (6 bases). Germline V CDR1 and CDR2: SGHRS, YFSETQ. The V and J ends lost 0 bases and 8 bases respectively, with 14 bases between them. The CDR3 runs to 15 residues.

The rearrangement uses TRBV5-1 and TRBJ2-3, with D maybe TRBD1 (5 bases). The CDR3 is 15 amino acids. The ends were cut back, 4 bases at V and 0 bases at J, with 12 bases in the middle. CDR1 is SGHRS, CDR2 YFSETQ, per germline. The CDR3 nucleotides read TGCGCCAGCAGCCTGGCCAGGGCTAGCACAGATACGCAGTATTTT. It codes for CASSLARASTDTQYF.

To note about this clonotype: The final CDR3 position lacks the conserved phenylalanine or tryptophan, pointing to a likely read error. V and J are TRBV10-3 and TRBJ2-3; no definite D call. Germline values: CDR1 ENHRY, CDR2 SYGVKD. This CDR3 has 14 amino acids. Trimming stripped 8 bases from V and 2 bases from J, with 14 bases between. DNA for the CDR3: TGTGCCATCCGGAGCCTCTCACCCACAGATACGCAGTATTTG. Amino acids: CAIRSLSPTDTQYL.